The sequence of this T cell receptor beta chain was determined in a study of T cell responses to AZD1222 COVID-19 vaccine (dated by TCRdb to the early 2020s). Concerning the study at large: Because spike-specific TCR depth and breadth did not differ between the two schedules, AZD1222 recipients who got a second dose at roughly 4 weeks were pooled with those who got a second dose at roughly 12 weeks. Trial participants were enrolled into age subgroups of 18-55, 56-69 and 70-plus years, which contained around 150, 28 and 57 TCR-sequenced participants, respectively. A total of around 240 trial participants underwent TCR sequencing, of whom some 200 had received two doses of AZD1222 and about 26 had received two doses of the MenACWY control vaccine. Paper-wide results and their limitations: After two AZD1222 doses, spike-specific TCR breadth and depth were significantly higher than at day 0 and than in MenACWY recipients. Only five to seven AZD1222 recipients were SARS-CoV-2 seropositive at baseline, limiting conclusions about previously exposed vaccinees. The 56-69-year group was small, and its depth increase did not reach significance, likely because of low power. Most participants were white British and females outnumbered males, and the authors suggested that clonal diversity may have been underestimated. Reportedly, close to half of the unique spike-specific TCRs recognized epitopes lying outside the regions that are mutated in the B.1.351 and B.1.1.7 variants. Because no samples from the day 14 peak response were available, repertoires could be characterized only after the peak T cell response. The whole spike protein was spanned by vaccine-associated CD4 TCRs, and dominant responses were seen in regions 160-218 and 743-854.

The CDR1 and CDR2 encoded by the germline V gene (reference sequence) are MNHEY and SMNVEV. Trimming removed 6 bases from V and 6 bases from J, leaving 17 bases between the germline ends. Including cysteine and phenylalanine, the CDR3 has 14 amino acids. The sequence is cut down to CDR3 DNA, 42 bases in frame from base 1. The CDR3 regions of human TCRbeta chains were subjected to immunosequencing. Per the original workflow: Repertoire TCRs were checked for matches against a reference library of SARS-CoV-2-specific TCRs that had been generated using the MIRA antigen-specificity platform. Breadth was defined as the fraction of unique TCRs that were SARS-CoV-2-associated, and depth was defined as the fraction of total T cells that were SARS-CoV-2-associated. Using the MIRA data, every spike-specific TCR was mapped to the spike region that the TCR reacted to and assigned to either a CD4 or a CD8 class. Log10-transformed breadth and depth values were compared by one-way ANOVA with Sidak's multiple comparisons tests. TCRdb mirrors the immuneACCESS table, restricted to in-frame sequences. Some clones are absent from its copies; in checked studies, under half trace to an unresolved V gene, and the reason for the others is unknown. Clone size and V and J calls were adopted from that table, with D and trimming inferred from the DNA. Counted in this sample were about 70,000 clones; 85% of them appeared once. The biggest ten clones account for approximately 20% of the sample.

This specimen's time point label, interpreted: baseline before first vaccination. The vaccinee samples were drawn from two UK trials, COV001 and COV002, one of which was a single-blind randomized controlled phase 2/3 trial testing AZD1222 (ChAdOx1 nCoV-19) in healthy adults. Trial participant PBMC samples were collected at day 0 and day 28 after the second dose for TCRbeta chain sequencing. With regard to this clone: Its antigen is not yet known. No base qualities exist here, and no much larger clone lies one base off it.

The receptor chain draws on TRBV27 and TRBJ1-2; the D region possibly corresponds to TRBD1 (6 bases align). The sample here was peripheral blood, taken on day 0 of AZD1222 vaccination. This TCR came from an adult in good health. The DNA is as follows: TGTGCCAGCAGATACAGGGAACAACTGCATGGCTACACCTTC. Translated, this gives CASRYREQLHGYTF.